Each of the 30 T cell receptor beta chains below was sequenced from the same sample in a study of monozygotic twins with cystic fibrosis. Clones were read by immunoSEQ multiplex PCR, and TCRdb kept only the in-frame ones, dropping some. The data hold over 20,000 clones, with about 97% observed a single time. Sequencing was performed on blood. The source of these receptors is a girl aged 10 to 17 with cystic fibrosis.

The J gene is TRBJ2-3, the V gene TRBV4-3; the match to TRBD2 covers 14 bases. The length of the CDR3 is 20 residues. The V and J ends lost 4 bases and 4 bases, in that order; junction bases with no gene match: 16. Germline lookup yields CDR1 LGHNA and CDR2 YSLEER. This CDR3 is CASSPRTLGTSGGHPDTQYF. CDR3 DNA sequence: TGCGCCAGCAGCCCCCGGACTCTGGGGACTAGCGGGGGACACCCAGATACGCAGTATTTT.

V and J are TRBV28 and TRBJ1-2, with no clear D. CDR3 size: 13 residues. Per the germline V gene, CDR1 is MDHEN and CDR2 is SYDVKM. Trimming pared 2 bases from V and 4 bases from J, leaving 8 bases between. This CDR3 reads CASSLAGFYGYTF. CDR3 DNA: TGTGCCAGCAGTTTAGCGGGGTTCTATGGCTACACCTTC.

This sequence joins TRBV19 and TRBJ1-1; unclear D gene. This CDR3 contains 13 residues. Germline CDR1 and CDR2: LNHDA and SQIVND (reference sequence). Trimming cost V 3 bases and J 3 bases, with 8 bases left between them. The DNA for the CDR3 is TGTGCCAGTAGTATCTTCTCGTACACTGAAGCTTTCTTT. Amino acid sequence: CASSIFSYTEAFF.

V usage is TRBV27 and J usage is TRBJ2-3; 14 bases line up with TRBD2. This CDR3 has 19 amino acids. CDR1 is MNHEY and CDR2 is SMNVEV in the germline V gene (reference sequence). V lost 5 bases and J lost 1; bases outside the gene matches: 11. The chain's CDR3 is CASSLYPGLAGDGTDTQYF. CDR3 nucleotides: TGTGCCAGCAGTCTCTACCCGGGACTAGCGGGAGATGGCACAGATACGCAGTATTTT.

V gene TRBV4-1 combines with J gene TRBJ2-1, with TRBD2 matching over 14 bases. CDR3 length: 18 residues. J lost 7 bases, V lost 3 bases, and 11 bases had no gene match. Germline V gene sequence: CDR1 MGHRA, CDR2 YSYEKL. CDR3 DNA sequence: TGCGCCAGCAGCCAGTACCCGGGACTAGCGGGAGAGGGAAATGAGCAGTTCTTC. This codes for CASSQYPGLAGEGNEQFF.

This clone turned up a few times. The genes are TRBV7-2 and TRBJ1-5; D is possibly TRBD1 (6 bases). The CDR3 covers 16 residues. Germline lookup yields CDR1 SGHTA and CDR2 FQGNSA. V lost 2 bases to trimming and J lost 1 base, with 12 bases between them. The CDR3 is CASSLRRGDSNQPQHF. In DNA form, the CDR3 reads TGTGCCAGCAGCTTACGCAGGGGAGACAGCAATCAGCCCCAGCATTTT.

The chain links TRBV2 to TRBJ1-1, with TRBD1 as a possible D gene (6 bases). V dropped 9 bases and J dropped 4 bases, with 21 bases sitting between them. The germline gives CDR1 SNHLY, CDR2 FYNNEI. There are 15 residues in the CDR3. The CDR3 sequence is CASFVTGSGVTEAFF. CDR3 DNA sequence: TGTGCCAGTTTTGTGACAGGATCTGGGGTCACTGAAGCTTTCTTT.

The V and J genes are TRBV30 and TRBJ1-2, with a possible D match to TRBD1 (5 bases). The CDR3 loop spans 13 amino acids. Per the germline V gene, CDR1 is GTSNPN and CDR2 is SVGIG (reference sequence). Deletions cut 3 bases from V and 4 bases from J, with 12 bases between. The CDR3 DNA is TGTGCCTGGAGATTAGACCAGGGCTATGGCTACACCTTC. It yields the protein CAWRLDQGYGYTF.

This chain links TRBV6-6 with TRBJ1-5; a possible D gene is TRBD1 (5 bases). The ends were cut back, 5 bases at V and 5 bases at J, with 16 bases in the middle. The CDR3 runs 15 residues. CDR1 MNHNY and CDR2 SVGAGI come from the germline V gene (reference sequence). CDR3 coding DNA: TGTGCCAGCAGTCCCGGGACGGAGATCTATCAGCCCCAGCATTTT. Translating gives CASSPGTEIYQPQHF.

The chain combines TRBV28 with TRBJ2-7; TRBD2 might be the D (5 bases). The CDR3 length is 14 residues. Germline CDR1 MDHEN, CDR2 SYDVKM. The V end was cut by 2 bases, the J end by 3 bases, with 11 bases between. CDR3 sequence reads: CASSLTRGYYEQYF. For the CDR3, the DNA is TGTGCCAGCAGTTTAACCCGCGGGTACTACGAGCAGTACTTC.

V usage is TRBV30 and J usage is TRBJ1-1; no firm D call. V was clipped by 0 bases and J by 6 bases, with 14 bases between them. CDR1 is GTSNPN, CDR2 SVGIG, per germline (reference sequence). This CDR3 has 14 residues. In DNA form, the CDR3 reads TGTGCCTGGAGTGTCTTCGGGTACTCATCTGAAGCTTTCTTT. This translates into CAWSVFGYSSEAFF.

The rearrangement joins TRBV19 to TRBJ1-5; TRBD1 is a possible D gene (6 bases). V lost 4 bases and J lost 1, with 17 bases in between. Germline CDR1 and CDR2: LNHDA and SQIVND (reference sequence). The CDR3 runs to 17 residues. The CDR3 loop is CASSTYRETWSNQPQHF. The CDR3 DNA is TGTGCCAGTAGTACCTACAGGGAGACGTGGAGCAATCAGCCCCAGCATTTT.

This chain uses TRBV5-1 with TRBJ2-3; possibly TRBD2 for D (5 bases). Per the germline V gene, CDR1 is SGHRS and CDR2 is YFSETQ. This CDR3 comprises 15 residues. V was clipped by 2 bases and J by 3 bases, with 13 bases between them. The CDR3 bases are TGCGCCAGCAGCTTCTCTAGCCTATCGACAGATACGCAGTATTTT. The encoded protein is CASSFSSLSTDTQYF.

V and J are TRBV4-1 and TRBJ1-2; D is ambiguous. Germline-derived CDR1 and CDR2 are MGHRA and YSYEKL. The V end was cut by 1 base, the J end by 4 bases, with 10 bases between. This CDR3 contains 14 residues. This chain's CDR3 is CASSQAAGPYGYTF. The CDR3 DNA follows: TGCGCCAGCAGCCAAGCGGCCGGCCCCTATGGCTACACCTTC.

The CDR3 reads CASSLPGLPYEQYF. The CDR3 bases are TGTGCCAGCAGCTTACCGGGACTCCCCTACGAGCAGTACTTC. The rearrangement links TRBV7-2 to TRBJ2-7, with a possible D match to TRBD2 (6 bases). The V end lost 2 bases, the J end lost 2 bases, and 10 bases lay between the germline ends. The germline CDR1 and CDR2 sequences are SGHTA and FQGNSA. CDR3 length: 14 residues. The full variable domain, rest sourced from reference TRBV7-2 and TRBJ2-7, is GAGVSQSPSNKVTEKGKDVELRCDPISGHTALYWYRQSLGQGLEFLIYFQGNSAPDKSGLPSDRFSAERTGGSVSTLTIQRTQQEDSAVYLCASSLPGLPYEQYFGPGTRLTVT.

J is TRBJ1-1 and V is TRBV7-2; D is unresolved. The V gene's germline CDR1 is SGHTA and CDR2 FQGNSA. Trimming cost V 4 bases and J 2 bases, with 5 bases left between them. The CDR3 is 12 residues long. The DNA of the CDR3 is TGTGCCAGCAGCTCTCCTAACACTGAAGCTTTCTTT. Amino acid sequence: CASSSPNTEAFF.

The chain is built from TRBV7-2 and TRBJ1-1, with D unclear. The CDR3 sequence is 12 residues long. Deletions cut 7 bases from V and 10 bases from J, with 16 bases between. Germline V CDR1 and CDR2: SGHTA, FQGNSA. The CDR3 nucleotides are TGTGCCAGCAACCTTCCCCTAGGAGGAGCTTTCTTT. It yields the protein CASNLPLGGAFF.

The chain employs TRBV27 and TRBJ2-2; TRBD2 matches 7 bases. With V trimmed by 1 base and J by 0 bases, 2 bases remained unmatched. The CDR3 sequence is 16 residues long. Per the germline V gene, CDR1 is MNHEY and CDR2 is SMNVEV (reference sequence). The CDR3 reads CASSLFLAANTGELFF. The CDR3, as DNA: TGTGCCAGCAGTTTATTTCTAGCGGCGAACACCGGGGAGCTGTTTTTT.

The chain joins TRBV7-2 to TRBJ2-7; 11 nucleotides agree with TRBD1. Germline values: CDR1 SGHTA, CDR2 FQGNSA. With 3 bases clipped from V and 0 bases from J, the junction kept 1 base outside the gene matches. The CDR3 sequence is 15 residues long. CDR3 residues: CASSFGTGGSYEQYV. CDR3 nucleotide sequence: TGTGCCAGCAGCTTTGGGACAGGGGGCTCCTACGAGCAGTACGTC.

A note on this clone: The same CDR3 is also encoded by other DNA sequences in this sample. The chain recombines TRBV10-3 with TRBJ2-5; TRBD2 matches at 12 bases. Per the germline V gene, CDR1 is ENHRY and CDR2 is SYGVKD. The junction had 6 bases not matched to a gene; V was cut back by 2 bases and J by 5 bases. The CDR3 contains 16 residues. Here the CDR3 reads CAISELLAGGRETQYF. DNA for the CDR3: TGTGCCATCAGTGAGCTTCTAGCGGGAGGGCGGGAGACCCAGTACTTC.

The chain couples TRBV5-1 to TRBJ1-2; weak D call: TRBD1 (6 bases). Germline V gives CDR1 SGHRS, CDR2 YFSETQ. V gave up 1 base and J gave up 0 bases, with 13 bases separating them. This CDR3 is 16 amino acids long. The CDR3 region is CASSLIAGASNYGYTF. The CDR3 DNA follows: TGCGCCAGCAGCTTGATCGCAGGGGCGTCTAACTATGGCTACACCTTC.

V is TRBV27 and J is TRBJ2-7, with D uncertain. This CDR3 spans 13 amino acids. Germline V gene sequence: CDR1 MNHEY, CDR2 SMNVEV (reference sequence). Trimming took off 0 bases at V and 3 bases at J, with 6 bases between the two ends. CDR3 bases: TGTGCCAGCAGTTTATCCATCTTCTACGAGCAGTACTTC. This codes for CASSLSIFYEQYF.

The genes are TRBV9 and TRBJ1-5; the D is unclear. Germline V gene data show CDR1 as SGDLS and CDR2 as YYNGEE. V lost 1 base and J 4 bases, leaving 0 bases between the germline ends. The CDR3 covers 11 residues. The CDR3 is CASSVNQPQHF. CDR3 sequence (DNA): TGTGCCAGCAGCGTAAATCAGCCCCAGCATTTT.

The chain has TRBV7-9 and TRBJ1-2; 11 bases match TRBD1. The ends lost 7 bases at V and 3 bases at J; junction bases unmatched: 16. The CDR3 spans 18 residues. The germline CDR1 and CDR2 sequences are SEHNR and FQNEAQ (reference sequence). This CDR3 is CASTQSRTGGASYYGYTF. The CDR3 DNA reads TGTGCCAGCACCCAAAGTCGGACAGGGGGCGCAAGCTACTATGGCTACACCTTC.

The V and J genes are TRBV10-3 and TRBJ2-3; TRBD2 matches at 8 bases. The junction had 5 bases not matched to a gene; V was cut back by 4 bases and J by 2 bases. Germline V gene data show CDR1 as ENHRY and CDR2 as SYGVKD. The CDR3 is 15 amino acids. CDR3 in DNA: TGTGCCATCAGTGCTGGACTAGCTGACACAGATACGCAGTATTTT. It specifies CAISAGLADTDTQYF.

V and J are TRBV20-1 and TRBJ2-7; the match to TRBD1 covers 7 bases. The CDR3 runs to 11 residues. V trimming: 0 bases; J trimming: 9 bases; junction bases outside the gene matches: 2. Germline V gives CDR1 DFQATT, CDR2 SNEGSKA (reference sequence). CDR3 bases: TGCAGTGCTAGAGACAGGGGGATGCAGTACTTC. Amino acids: CSARDRGMQYF.

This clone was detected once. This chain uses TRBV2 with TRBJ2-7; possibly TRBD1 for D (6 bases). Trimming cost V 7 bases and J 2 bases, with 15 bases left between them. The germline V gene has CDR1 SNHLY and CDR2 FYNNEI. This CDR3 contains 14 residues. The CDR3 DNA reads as TGTGCCAGCAATTATGGGGGCTTTACCTACGAGCAGTACTTC. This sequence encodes CASNYGGFTYEQYF.

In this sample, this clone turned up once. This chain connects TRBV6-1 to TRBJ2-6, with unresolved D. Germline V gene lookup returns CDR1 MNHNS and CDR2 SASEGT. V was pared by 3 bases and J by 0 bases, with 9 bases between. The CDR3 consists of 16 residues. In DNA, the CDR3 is TGTGCCAGCAGTGAGGGCCCGTTCTCTGGGGCCAACGTCCTGACTTTC. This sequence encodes CASSEGPFSGANVLTF.

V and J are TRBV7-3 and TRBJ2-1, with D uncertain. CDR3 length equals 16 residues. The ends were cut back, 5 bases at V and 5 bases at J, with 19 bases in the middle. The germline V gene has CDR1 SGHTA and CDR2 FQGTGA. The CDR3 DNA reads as TGTGCCAGCAGCACTCTACGCAGCTGGTCGGACAATGAGCAGTTCTTC. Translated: CASSTLRSWSDNEQFF.

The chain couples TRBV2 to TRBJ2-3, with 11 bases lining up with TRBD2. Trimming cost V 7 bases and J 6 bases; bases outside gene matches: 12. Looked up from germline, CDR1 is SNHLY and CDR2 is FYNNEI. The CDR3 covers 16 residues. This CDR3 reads CASNSQLAGGVDTQYF. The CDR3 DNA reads TGTGCCAGCAACTCCCAGCTAGCGGGAGGAGTGGATACGCAGTATTTT.